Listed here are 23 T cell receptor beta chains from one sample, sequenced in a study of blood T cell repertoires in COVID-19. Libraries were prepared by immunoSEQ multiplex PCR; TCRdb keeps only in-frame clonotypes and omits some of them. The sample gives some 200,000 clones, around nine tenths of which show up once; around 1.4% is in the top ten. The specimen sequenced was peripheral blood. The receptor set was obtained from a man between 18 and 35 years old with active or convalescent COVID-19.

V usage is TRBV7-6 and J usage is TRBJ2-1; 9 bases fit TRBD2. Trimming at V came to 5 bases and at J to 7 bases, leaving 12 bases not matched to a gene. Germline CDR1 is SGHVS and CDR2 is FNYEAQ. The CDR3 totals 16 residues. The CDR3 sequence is CASSPRGGRARNEQFF. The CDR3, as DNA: TGTGCCAGCAGCCCCCGGGGCGGGAGGGCCAGAAATGAGCAGTTCTTC.

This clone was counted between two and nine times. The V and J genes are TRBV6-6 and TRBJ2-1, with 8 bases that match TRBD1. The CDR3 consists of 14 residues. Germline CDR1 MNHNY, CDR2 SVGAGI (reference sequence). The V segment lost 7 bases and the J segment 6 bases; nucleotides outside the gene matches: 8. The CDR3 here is CASTGTGEFNEQFF. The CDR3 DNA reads TGTGCCAGCACCGGGACAGGAGAGTTCAATGAGCAGTTCTTC.

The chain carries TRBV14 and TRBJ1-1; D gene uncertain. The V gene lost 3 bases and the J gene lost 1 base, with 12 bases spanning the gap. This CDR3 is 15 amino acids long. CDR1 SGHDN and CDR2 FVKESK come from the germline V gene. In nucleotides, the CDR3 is TGTGCCAGCAGCCAGCAATTGCCGGGGAACACTGAAGCTTTCTTT. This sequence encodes CASSQQLPGNTEAFF.

The CDR3 DNA reads as TGTGCCAGCTCCCAGGCGGGTGGGAATCAGCCCCAGCATTTT. Protein: CASSQAGGNQPQHF. The chain recombines TRBV18 with TRBJ1-5; D ambiguous. V was trimmed by 6 bases and J by 4 bases, leaving 13 bases between them. The CDR3 contains 14 residues. The germline V gene has CDR1 KGHSH and CDR2 LQKENI.

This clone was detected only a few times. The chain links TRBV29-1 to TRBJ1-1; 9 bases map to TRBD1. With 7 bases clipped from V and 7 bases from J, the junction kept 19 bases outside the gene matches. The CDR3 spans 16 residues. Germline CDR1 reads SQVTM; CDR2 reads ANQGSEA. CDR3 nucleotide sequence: TGCAGCGGTCCGGGACAGGGACGACGGGCTACGGGTGAAGCTTTCTTT. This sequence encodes CSGPGQGRRATGEAFF.

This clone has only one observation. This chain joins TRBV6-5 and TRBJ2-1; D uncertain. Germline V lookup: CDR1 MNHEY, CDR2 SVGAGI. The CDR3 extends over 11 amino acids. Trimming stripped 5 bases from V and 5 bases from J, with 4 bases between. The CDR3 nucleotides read TGTGCCAGCAGTCGCGACAATGAGCAGTTCTTC. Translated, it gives CASSRDNEQFF.

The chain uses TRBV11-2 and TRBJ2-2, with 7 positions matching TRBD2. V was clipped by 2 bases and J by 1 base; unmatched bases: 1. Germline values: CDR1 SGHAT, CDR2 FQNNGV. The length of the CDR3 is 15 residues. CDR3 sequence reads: CASSLWTRNTGELFF. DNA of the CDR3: TGTGCCAGCAGCTTATGGACTAGGAACACCGGGGAGCTGTTTTTT.

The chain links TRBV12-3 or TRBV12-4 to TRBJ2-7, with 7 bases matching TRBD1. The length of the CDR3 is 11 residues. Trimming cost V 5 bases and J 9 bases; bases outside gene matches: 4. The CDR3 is CASSTGERQYF. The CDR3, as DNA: TGTGCCAGCAGTACAGGGGAGCGGCAGTACTTC.

The DNA for the CDR3 is TGTGCCACCTCCCCCAGGGCCGGGACAGCCTATGGCTACACCTTC. Residues: CATSPRAGTAYGYTF. The chain joins TRBV6-5 to TRBJ1-2; 7 nucleotides align to TRBD1. Germline values: CDR1 MNHEY, CDR2 SVGAGI. This CDR3 spans 15 amino acids. After removal of 10 bases from V and 4 bases from J, the junction contained 15 bases not matched to a gene.

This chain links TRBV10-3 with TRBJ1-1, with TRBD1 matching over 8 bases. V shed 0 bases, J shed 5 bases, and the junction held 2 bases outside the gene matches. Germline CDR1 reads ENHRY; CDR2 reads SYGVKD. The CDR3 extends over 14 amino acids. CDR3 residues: CAISESTGVTEAFF. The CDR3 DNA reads TGTGCCATCAGTGAGTCGACAGGGGTTACTGAAGCTTTCTTT.

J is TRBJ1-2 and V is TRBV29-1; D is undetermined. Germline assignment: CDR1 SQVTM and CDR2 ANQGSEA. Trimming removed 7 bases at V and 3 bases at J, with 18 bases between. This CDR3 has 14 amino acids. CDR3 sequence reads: CSATSEGRDYGYTF. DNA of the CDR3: TGCAGCGCTACCTCGGAGGGTAGGGACTATGGCTACACCTTC.

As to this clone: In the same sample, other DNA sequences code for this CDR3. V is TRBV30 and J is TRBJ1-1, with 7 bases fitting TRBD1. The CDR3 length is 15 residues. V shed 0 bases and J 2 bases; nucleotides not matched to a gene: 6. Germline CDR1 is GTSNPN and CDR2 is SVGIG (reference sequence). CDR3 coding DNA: TGTGCCTGGAGTGTACAGGGGACGGTAAACACTGAAGCTTTCTTT. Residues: CAWSVQGTVNTEAFF.

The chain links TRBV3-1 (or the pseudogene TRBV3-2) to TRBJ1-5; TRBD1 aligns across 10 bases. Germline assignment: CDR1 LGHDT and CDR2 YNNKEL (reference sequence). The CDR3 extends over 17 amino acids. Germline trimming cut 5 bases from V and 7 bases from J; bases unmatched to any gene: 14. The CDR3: CASSFDRGRGKRQPQHF. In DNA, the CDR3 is TGTGCCAGCAGCTTCGACAGGGGGCGCGGGAAACGGCAGCCCCAGCATTTT.

Here the CDR3 reads CASSPSGSGAQYF. CDR3 nucleotides: TGTGCCAGCAGCCCTAGCGGGAGCGGGGCGCAGTATTTT. The chain recombines TRBV7-7 with TRBJ2-3; 10 nucleotides agree with TRBD2. V lost 5 bases to trimming and J lost 10 bases; unmatched junction nucleotides: 6. Looked up from germline, CDR1 is SSHAT and CDR2 is FNYEAQ (reference sequence). The CDR3 has 13 residues.

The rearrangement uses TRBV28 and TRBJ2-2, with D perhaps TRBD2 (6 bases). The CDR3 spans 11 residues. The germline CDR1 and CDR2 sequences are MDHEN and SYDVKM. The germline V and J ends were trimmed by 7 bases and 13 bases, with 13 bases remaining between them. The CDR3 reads CASTTTSALFF. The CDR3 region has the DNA TGTGCCAGCACCACGACTAGTGCGCTGTTTTTT. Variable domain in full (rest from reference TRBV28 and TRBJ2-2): DVKVTQSSRYLVKRTGEKVFLECVQDMDHENMFWYRQDPGLGLRLIYFSYDVKMKEKGDIPEGYSVSREKKERFSLILESASTNQTSMYLCASTTTSALFFGEGSRLTVL.

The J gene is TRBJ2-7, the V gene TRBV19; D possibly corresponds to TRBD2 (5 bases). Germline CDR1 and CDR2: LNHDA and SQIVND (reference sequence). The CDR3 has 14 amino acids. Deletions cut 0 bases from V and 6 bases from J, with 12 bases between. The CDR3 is CASSIDPMRVEQYF. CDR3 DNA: TGTGCCAGTAGTATAGATCCCATGAGGGTCGAGCAGTACTTC.

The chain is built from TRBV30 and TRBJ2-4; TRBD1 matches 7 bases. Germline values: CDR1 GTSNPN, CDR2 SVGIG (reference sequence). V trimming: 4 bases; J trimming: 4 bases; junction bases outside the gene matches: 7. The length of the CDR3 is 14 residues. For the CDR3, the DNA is TGTGCCTGGAACCCGACAGGGTTTAAAAACATTCAGTACTTC. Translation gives CAWNPTGFKNIQYF.

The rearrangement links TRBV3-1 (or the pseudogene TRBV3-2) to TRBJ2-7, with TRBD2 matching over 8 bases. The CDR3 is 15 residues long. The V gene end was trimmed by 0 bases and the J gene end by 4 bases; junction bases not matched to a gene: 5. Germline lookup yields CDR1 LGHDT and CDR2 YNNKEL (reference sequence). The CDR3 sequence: CASSQDRGLEYEQYF. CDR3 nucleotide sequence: TGTGCCAGCAGCCAAGATAGGGGACTAGAATACGAGCAGTACTTC.

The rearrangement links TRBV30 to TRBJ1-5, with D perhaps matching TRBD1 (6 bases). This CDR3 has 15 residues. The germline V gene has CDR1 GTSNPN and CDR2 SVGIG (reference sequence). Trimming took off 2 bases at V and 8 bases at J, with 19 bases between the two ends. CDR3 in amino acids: CAWSLLGGGLEPQHF. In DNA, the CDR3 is TGTGCCTGGAGTCTCCTGGGAGGGGGGCTTGAGCCCCAGCATTTT.

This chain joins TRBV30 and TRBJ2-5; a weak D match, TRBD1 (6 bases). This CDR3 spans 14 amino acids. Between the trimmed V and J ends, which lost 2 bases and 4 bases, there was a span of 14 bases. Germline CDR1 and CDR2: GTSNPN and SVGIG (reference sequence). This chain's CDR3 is CAWSQGGPGETQYF. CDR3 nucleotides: TGTGCCTGGAGTCAAGGGGGTCCCGGAGAGACCCAGTACTTC. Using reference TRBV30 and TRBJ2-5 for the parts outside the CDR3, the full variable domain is SQTIHQWPATLVQPVGSPLSLECTVEGTSNPNLYWYRQAAGRGLQLLFYSVGIGQISSEVPQNLSASRPQDRQFILSSKKLLLSDSGFYLCAWSQGGPGETQYFGPGTRLLVL.

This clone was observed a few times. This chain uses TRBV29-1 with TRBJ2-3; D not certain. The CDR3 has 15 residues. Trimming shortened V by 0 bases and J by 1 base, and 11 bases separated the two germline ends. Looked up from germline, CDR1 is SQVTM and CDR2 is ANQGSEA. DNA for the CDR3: TGCAGCGTTGAAGATCTCGCAGTGGGCACAGATACGCAGTATTTT. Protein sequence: CSVEDLAVGTDTQYF.

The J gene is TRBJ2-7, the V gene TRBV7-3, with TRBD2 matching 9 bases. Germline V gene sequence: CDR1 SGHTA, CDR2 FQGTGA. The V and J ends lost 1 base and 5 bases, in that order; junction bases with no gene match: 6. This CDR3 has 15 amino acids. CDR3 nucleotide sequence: TGTGCCAGCAGCTTAAGCGCGGGAGGGCCAAACGAGCAGTACTTC. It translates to CASSLSAGGPNEQYF.

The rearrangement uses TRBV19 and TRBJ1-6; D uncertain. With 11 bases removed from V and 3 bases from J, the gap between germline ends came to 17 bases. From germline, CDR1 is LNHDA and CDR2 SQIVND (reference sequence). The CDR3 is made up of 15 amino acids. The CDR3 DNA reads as TGTGCCTCCAAGATTATGGTCTACTATAATTCACCCCTCCACTTT. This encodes CASKIMVYYNSPLHF.